This TCR beta chain was sequenced for a study of blood T cell repertoires in COVID-19. In the study overall: The United States, Italy and Spain were the sources of the acute and convalescent COVID-19 samples. The cDNA or gDNA used as material had been derived from T cells, B-cell-depleted T cells, or PBMCs.

Germline assignment: CDR1 SGHNT and CDR2 YYREEE (reference sequence). The CDR3 is 15 residues long. Deletions cut 4 bases from V and 1 base from J, with 12 bases between. In the study's own analysis: Counts of nucleated cells, estimated from reference gene primer amplification, were obtained. Repertoires were generated with immunoSEQ multiplex PCR, while TCRdb's copy carries only in-frame clones and drops some. V, J and clone size are those of that table, while D and trimming were read from the DNA. The repertoire holds under 100,000 clones, approximately 91% seen once, with 3% to 4% in the top ten. The clonotype comes from a woman in her 70s with acute or convalescent COVID-19. The sample comprised peripheral blood. This chain uses TRBV5-4 with TRBJ1-3, with D uncertain. Here the CDR3 reads CASSPRGSSGNTIYF. DNA of the CDR3: TGTGCCAGCAGCCCAAGAGGGTCTTCTGGAAACACCATATATTTT.